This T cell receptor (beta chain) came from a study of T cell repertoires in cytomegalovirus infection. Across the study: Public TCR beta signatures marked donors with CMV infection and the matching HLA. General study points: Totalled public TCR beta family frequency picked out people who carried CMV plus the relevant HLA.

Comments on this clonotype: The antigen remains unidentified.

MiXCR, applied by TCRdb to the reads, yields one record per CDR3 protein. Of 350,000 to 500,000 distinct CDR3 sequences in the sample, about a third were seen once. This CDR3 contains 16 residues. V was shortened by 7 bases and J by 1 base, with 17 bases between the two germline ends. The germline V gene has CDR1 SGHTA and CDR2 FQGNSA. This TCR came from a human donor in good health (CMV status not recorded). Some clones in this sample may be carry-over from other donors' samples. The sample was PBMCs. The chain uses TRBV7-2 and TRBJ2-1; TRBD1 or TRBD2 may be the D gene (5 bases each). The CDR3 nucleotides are TGTGCCAGCATTAATCCGCCGGGGCGGTCCTACAATGAGCAGTTCTTC. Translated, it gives CASINPPGRSYNEQFF.